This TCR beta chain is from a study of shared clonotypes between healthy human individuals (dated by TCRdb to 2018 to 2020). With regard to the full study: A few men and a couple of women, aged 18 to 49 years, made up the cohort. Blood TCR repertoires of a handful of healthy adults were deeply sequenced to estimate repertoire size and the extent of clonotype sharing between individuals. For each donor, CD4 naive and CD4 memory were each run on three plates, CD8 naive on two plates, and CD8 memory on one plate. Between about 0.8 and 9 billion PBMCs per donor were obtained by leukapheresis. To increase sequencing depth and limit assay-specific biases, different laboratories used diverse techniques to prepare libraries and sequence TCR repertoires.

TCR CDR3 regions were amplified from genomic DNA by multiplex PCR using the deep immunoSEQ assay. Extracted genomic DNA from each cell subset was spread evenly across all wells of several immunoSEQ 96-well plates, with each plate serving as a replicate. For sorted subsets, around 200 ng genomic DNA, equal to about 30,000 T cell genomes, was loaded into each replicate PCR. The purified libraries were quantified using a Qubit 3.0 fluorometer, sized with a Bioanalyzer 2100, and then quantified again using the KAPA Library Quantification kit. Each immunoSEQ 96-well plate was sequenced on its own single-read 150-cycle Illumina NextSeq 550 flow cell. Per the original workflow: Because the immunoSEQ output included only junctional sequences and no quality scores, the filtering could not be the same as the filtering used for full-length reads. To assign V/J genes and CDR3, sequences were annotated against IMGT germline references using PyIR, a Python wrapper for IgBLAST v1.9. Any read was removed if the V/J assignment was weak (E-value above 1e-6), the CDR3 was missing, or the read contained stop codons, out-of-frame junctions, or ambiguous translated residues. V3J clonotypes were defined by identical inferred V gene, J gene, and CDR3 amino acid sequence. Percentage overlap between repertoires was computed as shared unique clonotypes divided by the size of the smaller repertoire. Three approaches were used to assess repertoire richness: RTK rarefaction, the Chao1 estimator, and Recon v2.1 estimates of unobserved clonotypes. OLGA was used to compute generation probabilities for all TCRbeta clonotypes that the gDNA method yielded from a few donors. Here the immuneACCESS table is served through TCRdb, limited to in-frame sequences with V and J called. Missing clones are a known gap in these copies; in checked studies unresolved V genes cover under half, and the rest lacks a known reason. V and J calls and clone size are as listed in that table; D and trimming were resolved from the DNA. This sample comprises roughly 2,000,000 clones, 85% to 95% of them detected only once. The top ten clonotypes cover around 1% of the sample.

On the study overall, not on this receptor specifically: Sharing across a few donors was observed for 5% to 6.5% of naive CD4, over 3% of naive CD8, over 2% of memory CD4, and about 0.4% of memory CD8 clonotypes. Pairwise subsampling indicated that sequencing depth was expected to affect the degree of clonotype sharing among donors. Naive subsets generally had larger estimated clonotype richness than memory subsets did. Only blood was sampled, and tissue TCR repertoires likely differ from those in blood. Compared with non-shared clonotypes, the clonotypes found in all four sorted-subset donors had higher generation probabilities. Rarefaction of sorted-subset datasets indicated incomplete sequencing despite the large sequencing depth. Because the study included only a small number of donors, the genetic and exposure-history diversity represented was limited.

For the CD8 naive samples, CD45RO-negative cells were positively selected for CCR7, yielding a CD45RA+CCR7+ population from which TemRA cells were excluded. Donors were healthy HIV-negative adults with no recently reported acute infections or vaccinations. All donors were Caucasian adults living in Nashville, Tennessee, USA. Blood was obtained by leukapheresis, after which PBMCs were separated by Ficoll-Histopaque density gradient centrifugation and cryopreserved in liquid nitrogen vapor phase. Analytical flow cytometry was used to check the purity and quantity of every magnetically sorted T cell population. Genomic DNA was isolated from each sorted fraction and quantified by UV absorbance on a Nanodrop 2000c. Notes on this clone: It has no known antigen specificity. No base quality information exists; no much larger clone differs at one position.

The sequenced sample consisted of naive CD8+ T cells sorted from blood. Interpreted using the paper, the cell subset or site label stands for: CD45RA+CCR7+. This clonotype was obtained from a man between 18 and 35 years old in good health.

The CDR3 in this case is CASSGGRDVNNEQFF. The bases read TGTGCCAGCAGTGGGGGCCGGGACGTAAACAATGAGCAGTTCTTC. This chain is built from TRBV6-4 and TRBJ2-1; the D element could tentatively be TRBD1 or TRBD2, as 5 bases agree for each. CDR3 length: 15 amino acids, cysteine to phenylalanine. Just the 45-base CDR3 DNA is kept, in frame starting at base 1. Sequences MRHNA (CDR1) and SNTAGT (CDR2) are obtained from the germline V gene. Deletion took 4 bases off V and 5 bases off J, with a span of 15 bases between the germline ends.